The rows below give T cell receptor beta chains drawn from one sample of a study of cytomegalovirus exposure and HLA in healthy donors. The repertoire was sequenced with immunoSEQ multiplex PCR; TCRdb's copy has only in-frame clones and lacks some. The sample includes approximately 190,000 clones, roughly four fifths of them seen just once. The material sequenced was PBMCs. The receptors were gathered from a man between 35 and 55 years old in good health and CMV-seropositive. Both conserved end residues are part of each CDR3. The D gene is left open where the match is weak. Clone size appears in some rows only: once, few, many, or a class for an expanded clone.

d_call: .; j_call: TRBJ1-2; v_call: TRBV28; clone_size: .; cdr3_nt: TGTGCCAGCAGTTCCGGGGACGGGGGAGTCTACGGCTACACCTTC; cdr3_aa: CASSSGDGGVYGYTF
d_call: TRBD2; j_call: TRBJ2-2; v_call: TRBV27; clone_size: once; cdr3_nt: TGTGCCAGCAGTTTCTCCGAAGCGGGAGCGGCCGGGGAGCTGTTTTTT; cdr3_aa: CASSFSEAGAAGELFF
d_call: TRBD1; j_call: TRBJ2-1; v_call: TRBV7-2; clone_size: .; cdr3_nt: TGTGCCAGCAGCTATAGGGGGACAGGGGGCTTGAATGAGCAGTTCTTC; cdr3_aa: CASSYRGTGGLNEQFF
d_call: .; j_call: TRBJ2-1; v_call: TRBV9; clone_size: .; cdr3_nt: TGTGCCAGCAGCGTAGTGGGGGGTCTTACCTACAATGAGCAGTTCTTC; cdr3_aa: CASSVVGGLTYNEQFF
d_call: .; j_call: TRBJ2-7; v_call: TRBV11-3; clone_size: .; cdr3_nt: TGTGCCAGCACCCAGGGGGAGGCCAGACCCTACGAGCAGTACTTC; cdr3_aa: CASTQGEARPYEQYF
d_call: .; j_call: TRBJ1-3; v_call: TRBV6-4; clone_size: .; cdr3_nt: TGTGCCAGCAGTGAGCCGGGACATAACTCTGGAAACACCATATATTTT; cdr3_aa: CASSEPGHNSGNTIYF
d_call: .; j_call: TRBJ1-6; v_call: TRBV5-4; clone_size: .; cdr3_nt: TGTGCCAGCAGCCAAGGACAGAGCTCCTATAATTCACCCCTCCACTTT; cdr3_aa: CASSQGQSSYNSPLHF
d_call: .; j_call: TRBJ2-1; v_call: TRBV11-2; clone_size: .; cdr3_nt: TGTGCCAGCAGCCCTACTAGGATCTCCTACAATGAGCAGTTCTTC; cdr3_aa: CASSPTRISYNEQFF
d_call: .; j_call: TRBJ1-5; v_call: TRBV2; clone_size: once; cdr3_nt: TGTGCCAGCAGTCAGGGGAGAAGTCAGCCCCAGCATTTT; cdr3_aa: CASSQGRSQPQHF
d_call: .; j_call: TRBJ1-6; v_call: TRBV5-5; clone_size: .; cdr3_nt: TGTGCCAGCAGCTTGTTTGGGCAATCGGATTCACCCCTCCACTTT; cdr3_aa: CASSLFGQSDSPLHF
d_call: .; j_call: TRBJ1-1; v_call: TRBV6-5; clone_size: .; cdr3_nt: TGTGCCAGCAGTTACCGACAGAACACTGAAGCTTTCTTT; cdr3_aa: CASSYRQNTEAFF
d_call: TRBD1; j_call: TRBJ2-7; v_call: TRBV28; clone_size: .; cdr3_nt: TGTGCCAGCAGGACAGGACAGGGCGGCGAGCAGTACTTC; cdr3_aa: CASRTGQGGEQYF
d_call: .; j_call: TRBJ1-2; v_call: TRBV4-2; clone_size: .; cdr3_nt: TGTGCCAGCAGCCAAGAAGAGCACCGGTGGGGCTACACCTTC; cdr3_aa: CASSQEEHRWGYTF
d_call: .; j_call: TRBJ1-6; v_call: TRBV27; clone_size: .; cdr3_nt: TGTGCCAGCAGTTTACTTCCGGGGAGCTCCTATAATTCACCCCTCCACTTT; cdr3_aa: CASSLLPGSSYNSPLHF
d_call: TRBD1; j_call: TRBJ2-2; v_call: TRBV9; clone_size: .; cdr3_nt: TGTGCCAGCAGCGCCGGGACAGGGGGAAACACCGGGGAGCTGTTTTTT; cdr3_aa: CASSAGTGGNTGELFF
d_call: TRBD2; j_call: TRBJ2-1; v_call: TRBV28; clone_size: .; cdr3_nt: TGTGCCAGCAGTACCGGGACTAGCCCCAAAGAGGAGCAGTTCTTC; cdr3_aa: CASSTGTSPKEEQFF
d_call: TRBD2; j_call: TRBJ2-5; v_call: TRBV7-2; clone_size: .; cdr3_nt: TGTGCCAGCAGCGGAGGGACTACTCGGGAGACCCAGTACTTC; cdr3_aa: CASSGGTTRETQYF
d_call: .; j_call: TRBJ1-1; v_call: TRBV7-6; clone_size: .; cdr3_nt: TGTGCCAGCAGTCCAGCGGGTACTGAAGCTTTCTTT; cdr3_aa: CASSPAGTEAFF
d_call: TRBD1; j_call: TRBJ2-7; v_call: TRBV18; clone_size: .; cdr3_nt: TGTGCCAGCTCACCAACGGGGACAGGGGGTCTCGAGCAGTACTTC; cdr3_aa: CASSPTGTGGLEQYF
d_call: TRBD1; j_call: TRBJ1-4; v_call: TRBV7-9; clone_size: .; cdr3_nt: TGTTCCAGCAGCCCAGGGGGGATTGGGGGTGAAAAGCTGTTTTTT; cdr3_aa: CSSSPGGIGGEKLFF
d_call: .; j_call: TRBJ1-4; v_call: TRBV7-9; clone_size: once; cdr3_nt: TGTGCCAGCAGCTTAGCCCCGGCAGGCGAAAAACTGTTTTTT; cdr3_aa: CASSLAPAGEKLFF
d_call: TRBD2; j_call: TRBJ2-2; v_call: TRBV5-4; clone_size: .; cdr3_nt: TGTGCCAGCAGCTCCCCCGGGACTAGCGGTACCGGGGAGCTGTTTTTT; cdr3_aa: CASSSPGTSGTGELFF
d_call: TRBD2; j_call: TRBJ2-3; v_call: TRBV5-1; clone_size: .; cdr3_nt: TGCGCCAGCAGCTCACTAGCGGGGGGAACAGATACGCAGTATTTT; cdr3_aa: CASSSLAGGTDTQYF
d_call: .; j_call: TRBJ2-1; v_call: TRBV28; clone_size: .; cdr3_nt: TGTGCCAGCAGTTTTGGAGAGTACCGGGACAATGAGCAGTTCTTC; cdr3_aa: CASSFGEYRDNEQFF
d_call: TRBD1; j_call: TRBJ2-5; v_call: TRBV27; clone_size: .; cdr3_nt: TGTGCCAGCAGTCCCCAACAAGCCGGGACAGGGGAGACCCAGTACTTC; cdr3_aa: CASSPQQAGTGETQYF
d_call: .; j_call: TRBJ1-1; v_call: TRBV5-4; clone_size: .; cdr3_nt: TGTGCCAGCAGCTTGTTTCTGTCAGAGGGCACTGAAGCTTTCTTT; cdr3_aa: CASSLFLSEGTEAFF
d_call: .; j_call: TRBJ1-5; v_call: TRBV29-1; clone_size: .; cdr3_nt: TGCAGCGTTGAGGGGCCCAGGAGCAATCAGCCCCAGCATTTT; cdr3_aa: CSVEGPRSNQPQHF
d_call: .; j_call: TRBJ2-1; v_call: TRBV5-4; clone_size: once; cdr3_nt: TGTGCCAGCAGCTCAGGTCGGGCTAGCGTCCCCTACAATGAGCAGTTCTTC; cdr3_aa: CASSSGRASVPYNEQFF
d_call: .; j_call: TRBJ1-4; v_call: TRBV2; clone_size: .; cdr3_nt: TGTGCCAGCAGTCCCCAAGAAGGGGCTGAAAAACTGTTTTTT; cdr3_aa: CASSPQEGAEKLFF
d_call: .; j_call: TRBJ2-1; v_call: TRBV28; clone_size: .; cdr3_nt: TGTGCCAGCAGTTTAATACTGGCCTACAATGAGCAGTTCTTC; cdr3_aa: CASSLILAYNEQFF
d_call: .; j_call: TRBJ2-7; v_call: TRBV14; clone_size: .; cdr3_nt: TGTGCCAGCAGCCAATATAACAGAATGCACTACGAGCAGTACTTC; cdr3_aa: CASSQYNRMHYEQYF
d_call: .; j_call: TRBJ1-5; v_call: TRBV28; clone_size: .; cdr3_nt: TGTGCCAGCAGTCTACAGGGTACGGGCAACAATCAGCCCCAGCATTTT; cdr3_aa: CASSLQGTGNNQPQHF
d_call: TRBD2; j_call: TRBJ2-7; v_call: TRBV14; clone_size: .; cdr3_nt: TGTGCCAGCAGCCAAGGACGATTAGCGGGATCCTCCTACGAGCAGTACTTC; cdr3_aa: CASSQGRLAGSSYEQYF
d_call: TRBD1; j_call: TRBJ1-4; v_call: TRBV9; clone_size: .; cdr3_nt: TGTGCCAGCAGCGTAGGGCCGGGACAGGGGGTGAATGAAAAACTGTTTTTT; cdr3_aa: CASSVGPGQGVNEKLFF
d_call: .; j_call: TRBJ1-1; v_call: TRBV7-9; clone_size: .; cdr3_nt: TGTGCCAGCAGCTTAGGACAGGCCTTTAACACTGAAGCTTTCTTT; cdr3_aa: CASSLGQAFNTEAFF
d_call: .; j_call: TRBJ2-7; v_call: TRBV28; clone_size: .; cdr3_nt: TGTGCCAGCAGGGAACACGGGGGCTCCTACGAGCAGTACTTC; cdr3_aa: CASREHGGSYEQYF
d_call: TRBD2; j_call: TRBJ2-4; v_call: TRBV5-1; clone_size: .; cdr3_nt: TGCGCCAGCAGCTTAACTAGCGGCCACCCGGGGAACATTCAGTACTTC; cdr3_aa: CASSLTSGHPGNIQYF
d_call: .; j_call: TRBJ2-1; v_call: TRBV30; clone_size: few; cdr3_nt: TGTGCCTGGAATAGGGGGGGCTCCTACAATGAGCAGTTCTTC; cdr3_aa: CAWNRGGSYNEQFF
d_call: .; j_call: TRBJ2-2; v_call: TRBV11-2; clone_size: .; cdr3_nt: TGTGCCAGCAGCTTAAGGGCCGCGGGTAGGAACGCCGGGGAGCTGTTTTTT; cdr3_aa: CASSLRAAGRNAGELFF
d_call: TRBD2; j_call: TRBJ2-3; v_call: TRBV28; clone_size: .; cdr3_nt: TGTGCCAGCAGCCCTGCGGGAGGGGCAAGAGATACGCAGTATTTT; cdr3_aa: CASSPAGGARDTQYF
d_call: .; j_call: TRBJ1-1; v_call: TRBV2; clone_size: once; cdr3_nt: TGTGCCAGCAGTGAGGGAGCATGTAAAACTTTCTTT; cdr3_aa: CASSEGACKTFF
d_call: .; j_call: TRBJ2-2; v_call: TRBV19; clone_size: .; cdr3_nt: TGTGCCAGTAGTATATTAGGCGGGTACACCGGGGAGCTGTTTTTT; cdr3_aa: CASSILGGYTGELFF
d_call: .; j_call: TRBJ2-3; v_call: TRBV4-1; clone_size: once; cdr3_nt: TGTGCCAGCAGCCAAGAGTTCAGGGGTACAGATACGCAGTATTTT; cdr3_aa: CASSQEFRGTDTQYF
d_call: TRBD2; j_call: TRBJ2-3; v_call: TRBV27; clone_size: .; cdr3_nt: TGTGCCAGCAGTGTCCGGACTAGCGGGGGGAGTTCAGATACGCAGTATTTT; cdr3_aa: CASSVRTSGGSSDTQYF
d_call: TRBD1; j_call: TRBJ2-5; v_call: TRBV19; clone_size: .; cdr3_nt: TGTGCCAGTAGCCAGGGACAGGGTCGCGGGACCCAGTACTTC; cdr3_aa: CASSQGQGRGTQYF
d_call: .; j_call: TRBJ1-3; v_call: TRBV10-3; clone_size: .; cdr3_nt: TGTGCCATCACTGGCGGGGCTGGAAACACCATATATTTT; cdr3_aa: CAITGGAGNTIYF
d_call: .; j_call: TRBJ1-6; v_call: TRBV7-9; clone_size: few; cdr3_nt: TGTGCCAGCAGCTTAGGAGGAGGCAGCTCTGATTCACCCCTCCACTTT; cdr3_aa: CASSLGGGSSDSPLHF
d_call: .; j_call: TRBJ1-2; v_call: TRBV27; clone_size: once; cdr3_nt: TGTGCCAGCAGTTTAACCGGGAACGGCTACACCTTC; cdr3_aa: CASSLTGNGYTF
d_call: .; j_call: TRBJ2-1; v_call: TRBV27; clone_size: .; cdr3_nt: TGTGCCAGCAGTCCCCCACCCAGGATCCGCTCCTACAATGAGCAGTTCTTC; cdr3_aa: CASSPPPRIRSYNEQFF
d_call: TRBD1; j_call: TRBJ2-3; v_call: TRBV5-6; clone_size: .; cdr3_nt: TGTGCCAGCAGCCCGTACCGGGACAGGGGAGATACGCAGTATTTT; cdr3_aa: CASSPYRDRGDTQYF
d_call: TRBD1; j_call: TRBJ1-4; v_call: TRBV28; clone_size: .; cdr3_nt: TGTGCCAGCAGGCCGGGACAGCTCAATGAAAAACTGTTTTTT; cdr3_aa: CASRPGQLNEKLFF
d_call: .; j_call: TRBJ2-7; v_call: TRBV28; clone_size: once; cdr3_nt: TGTGCCAGCAGCCTTGGGACATCCAGCTCCTACGAGCAGTACTTC; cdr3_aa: CASSLGTSSSYEQYF